Sequencing of this TCR beta chain was carried out in a study of CD8 T cells in Susac syndrome. CD8+ and CD4+ T cells taken from blood had their TCR beta sequenced. Diagnostic criteria defined recently for definite or probable disease were met by the Susac syndrome patients. RNA was extracted with the RNeasy kit, and a quantity of roughly 0.45 to 1 ug was reverse transcribed using random hexamers. TCR beta CDR3 was amplified by immunoSEQ covering 54 Vbeta and 13 Jbeta. Each CDR3 protein is one row after TCRdb ran MiXCR on the immunoSEQ multiplex PCR reads. The sample lists under 80,000 distinct CDR3 sequences, around 93% occurring once. CDR1 is KGHSH and CDR2 is LQKENI in the germline V gene. CDR3 length equals 13 residues. Trimming stripped 1 base from V and 7 bases from J, with 11 bases between.

Sequencing was done on a sample of CD4+ T cells from PBMCs. This receptor was taken from a human donor with Susac syndrome. J is TRBJ2-7 and V is TRBV18; D not resolved. CDR3 sequence: CASSPLGRFEQYF. The CDR3 nucleotides are TGTGCCAGCTCACCACTCGGTCGGTTTGAGCAGTACTTC.